These 32 T cell receptor beta chains came from one sample sequenced in a study of cytomegalovirus exposure and HLA in healthy donors. The PCR made use of 60 Vbeta and 13 Jbeta primers. Profiled with immunoSEQ multiplex PCR; TCRdb holds only in-frame clones, not every one. The sample contains about 280,000 clones, 85% to 90% of which appear only once. What was sequenced was PBMCs. These receptors all stem from a woman under 30 in good health and CMV-seronegative.

The chain is built from TRBV5-5 and TRBJ2-3; D gene unclear. The CDR3 covers 15 residues. Trimming left V 2 bases short and J 2 bases short, with 12 bases between. The germline V gene encodes CDR1 SGHKS and CDR2 YYEKEE (reference sequence). The CDR3: CASSFTHSHTDTQYF. The CDR3 coding sequence is TGTGCCAGCAGCTTCACTCACTCTCACACAGATACGCAGTATTTT.

This rearrangement joins TRBV28 to TRBJ1-5, with TRBD1 matching over 7 bases. CDR3 size: 18 residues. Germline V gene sequence: CDR1 MDHEN, CDR2 SYDVKM. Trimming cost V 6 bases and J 0 bases; bases outside gene matches: 14. The CDR3 spells CASSLDRARVYSNQPQHF. The CDR3 DNA sequence: TGTGCCAGCAGCCTTGACAGGGCTAGGGTTTATAGCAATCAGCCCCAGCATTTT.

This clone occurred once. CDR3 DNA sequence: TGTGCCGGGATCTCCGGGACAGGGGACGAAAAACTGTTTTTT. Protein product: CAGISGTGDEKLFF. The genes are TRBV2 and TRBJ1-4, with TRBD1 identical over 10 bases. V gave up 11 bases and J gave up 8 bases; unmatched junction bases: 11. Germline V gene lookup returns CDR1 SNHLY and CDR2 FYNNEI. The CDR3 has 14 residues.

This clone was detected only once. The J gene is TRBJ2-7, the V gene TRBV5-1; the match to TRBD1 covers 7 bases. The ends lost 0 bases at V and 0 bases at J; junction bases unmatched: 0. This CDR3 is 14 amino acids long. Germline assignment: CDR1 SGHRS and CDR2 YFSETQ. The CDR3 DNA sequence: TGCGCCAGCAGCTTGGGGGACAGCTCCTACGAGCAGTACTTC. This translates into CASSLGDSSYEQYF.

CDR3 in DNA: TGTGCCAGCAGTGGGGGAGTATGGGAGGGTGAAGCTTTCTTT. Its protein is CASSGGVWEGEAFF. This rearrangement joins TRBV6-1 to TRBJ1-1; no clear D. Looked up from germline, CDR1 is MNHNS and CDR2 is SASEGT. The CDR3 loop spans 14 amino acids. V lost 4 bases and J 7 bases, leaving 16 bases between the germline ends.

The chain uses TRBV6-1 and TRBJ2-1; TRBD2 might be the D (6 bases). Trimming shortened V by 8 bases and J by 7 bases, and 9 bases separated the two germline ends. The CDR3 runs to 11 residues. The V gene's germline CDR1 is MNHNS and CDR2 SASEGT. CDR3 amino acids: CASGGINEQFF. DNA for the CDR3: TGTGCCAGCGGAGGGATAAATGAGCAGTTCTTC.

The chain employs TRBV9 and TRBJ2-7; 11 nucleotides agree with TRBD2. The J segment lost 2 bases and the V segment lost 4 bases, leaving 5 bases of the junction unmatched. This CDR3 has 15 residues. Germline V gives CDR1 SGDLS, CDR2 YYNGEE. The CDR3 loop is CASSPRLAGTYEQYF. The CDR3 DNA is TGTGCCAGCAGCCCGCGACTAGCGGGGACCTACGAGCAGTACTTC.

The chain uses TRBV27 and TRBJ2-1; TRBD1 matches 9 bases. The V gene's germline CDR1 is MNHEY and CDR2 SMNVEV (reference sequence). This CDR3 comprises 14 residues. J gave up 5 bases and V 1 base, and 0 bases lay outside the gene matches. The CDR3: CASSLWDRDNEQFF. The DNA for the CDR3 is TGTGCCAGCAGTTTATGGGACAGGGACAATGAGCAGTTCTTC.

The chain is built from TRBV13 and TRBJ2-4, with D possibly being TRBD2 (6 bases). Trimming removed 4 bases from V and 6 bases from J, with 13 bases in between. CDR1 and CDR2 from the germline V gene are PRHDT and FYEKMQ (reference sequence). The CDR3 runs 14 residues. CDR3 loop: CASSSGTLRNIQYF. In DNA, the CDR3 is TGTGCCAGCAGCTCCGGGACTTTACGAAACATTCAGTACTTC.

This sequence joins TRBV14 and TRBJ1-5; D gene ambiguous. V lost 3 bases and J lost 4, with 7 bases in between. Germline loops: CDR1 SGHDN, CDR2 FVKESK. The CDR3 has 13 amino acids. The CDR3: CASSQTWNQPQHF. DNA for the CDR3: TGTGCCAGCAGCCAGACTTGGAATCAGCCCCAGCATTTT.

This chain uses TRBV9 with TRBJ2-7, with a tentative D call TRBD2 (6 bases). The CDR3 length is 14 residues. Germline V gives CDR1 SGDLS, CDR2 YYNGEE. Trimming shortened V by 0 bases and J by 0 bases, and 7 bases separated the two germline ends. The CDR3 protein is CASSVGGVSYEQYF. The DNA for the CDR3 is TGTGCCAGCAGCGTAGGGGGGGTCTCCTACGAGCAGTACTTC.

The J gene is TRBJ2-7, the V gene TRBV13, with TRBD2 identical over 8 bases. With 0 bases clipped from V and 6 bases from J, the junction kept 7 bases outside the gene matches. This CDR3 comprises 15 residues. Germline-derived CDR1 and CDR2 are PRHDT and FYEKMQ (reference sequence). This chain's CDR3 is CASSLGGVAGSEQYF. DNA for the CDR3: TGTGCCAGCAGCTTAGGGGGGGTAGCGGGGAGCGAGCAGTACTTC. Combining the CDR3 with reference TRBV13 and TRBJ2-7 gives the whole variable domain AAGVIQSPRHLIKEKRETATLKCYPIPRHDTVYWYQQGPGQDPQFLISFYEKMQSDKGSIPDRFSAQQFSDYHSELNMSSLELGDSALYFCASSLGGVAGSEQYFGPGTRLTVT.

The rearrangement joins TRBV5-4 to TRBJ2-4; 7 nucleotides align to TRBD1. The CDR3 is 14 residues long. CDR1 and CDR2 (germline): SGHNT, YYREEE (reference sequence). Trimming cost V 0 bases and J 8 bases; bases outside gene matches: 5. The CDR3 DNA is TGTGCCAGCAGCTTGGAAACAGGGGTGGACATTCAGTACTTC. It is translated as CASSLETGVDIQYF. Together with reference TRBV5-4 and TRBJ2-4, the CDR3 gives the full variable domain: ETGVTQSPTHLIKTRGQQVTLRCSSQSGHNTVSWYQQALGQGPQFIFQYYREEENGRGNFPPRFSGLQFPNYSSELNVNALELDDSALYLCASSLETGVDIQYFGAGTRLSVL.

The V call is TRBV11-2, the J call TRBJ2-4, with D unclear. The germline gives CDR1 SGHAT, CDR2 FQNNGV. The CDR3 contains 16 residues. V lost 4 bases, J lost 0 bases, and 13 bases lay in between. This chain's CDR3 is CASSWPRHPAKNIQYF. In nucleotides, the CDR3 is TGTGCCAGCAGCTGGCCCAGACACCCAGCCAAAAACATTCAGTACTTC.

The V and J genes are TRBV30 and TRBJ1-1; weak D call: TRBD1 (6 bases). The CDR3 consists of 14 residues. The germline V gene has CDR1 GTSNPN and CDR2 SVGIG (reference sequence). With 3 bases removed from V and 4 bases from J, the gap between germline ends came to 15 bases. CDR3 nucleotide sequence: TGTGCCTGGAGGGTGACAGGTCGCGGCACTGAAGCTTTCTTT. It codes for CAWRVTGRGTEAFF.

This rearrangement joins TRBV6-5 to TRBJ2-7; D perhaps matches TRBD1 (5 bases). The V gene lost 7 bases and the J gene lost 0 bases, with 10 bases spanning the gap. CDR1 and CDR2 (germline): MNHEY, SVGAGI. The CDR3 extends over 13 amino acids. The CDR3, as DNA: TGTGCCAGCAAGGTGGGGCCCTCCTACGAGCAGTACTTC. Translated: CASKVGPSYEQYF.

The rearrangement links TRBV5-1 to TRBJ2-5, with D possibly being TRBD1 (6 bases). This CDR3 comprises 17 residues. The V gene lost 0 bases and the J gene lost 4 bases, with 19 bases spanning the gap. Germline assignment: CDR1 SGHRS and CDR2 YFSETQ. Here the CDR3 reads CASSLVSVDTRGETQYF. The CDR3 region has the DNA TGCGCCAGCAGCTTGGTCTCTGTAGACACCAGGGGAGAGACCCAGTACTTC.

The gene calls are TRBV5-1 and TRBJ1-1, with 7 bases lining up with TRBD1. Germline CDR1 SGHRS, CDR2 YFSETQ. V lost 4 bases, J lost 3 bases, and 9 bases stayed unmatched. This CDR3 comprises 15 residues. The DNA for the CDR3 is TGCGCCAGCAGCCGCGGACAGGATAAAGACACTGAAGCTTTCTTT. Its translation: CASSRGQDKDTEAFF.

The V gene is TRBV19, the J gene TRBJ1-2; 7 nucleotides line up with TRBD1. With V trimmed by 6 bases and J by 0 bases, 25 bases remained unmatched. The CDR3 runs to 21 residues. Germline CDR1 LNHDA, CDR2 SQIVND (reference sequence). The CDR3 nucleotides are TGTGCCAGTAGCTTCTTTTACTCCCCCCTACCCGGGACAGCGACTAACTATGGCTACACCTTC. Its translation is CASSFFYSPLPGTATNYGYTF.

The chain links TRBV4-1 to TRBJ2-7; 10 bases fit TRBD1. The V gene end was trimmed by 4 bases and the J gene end by 2 bases; junction bases not matched to a gene: 5. The CDR3 runs to 15 residues. The V gene's germline CDR1 is MGHRA and CDR2 YSYEKL. CDR3 coding DNA: TGCGCCAGCAGCCGCGGGACAGGGGTTGCCTACGAGCAGTACTTC. Its translation is CASSRGTGVAYEQYF.

Regarding this clone: At one end the junction does not follow the germline gene, possibly because of a read error. This chain joins TRBV27 and TRBJ1-4, with D hard to call. The CDR3 loop spans 15 amino acids. The germline gives CDR1 MNHEY, CDR2 SMNVEV (reference sequence). This chain's CDR3 is CASSVSREFAEKLFF. CDR3 nucleotide sequence: TGTGCCAGCAGTGTATCTAGGGAGTTTGCTGAAAAACTGTTTTTT.

The rearrangement joins TRBV5-1 to TRBJ1-1; TRBD1 might be the D (5 bases). V was shortened by 4 bases and J by 4 bases, with 20 bases between the two germline ends. Germline V lookup: CDR1 SGHRS, CDR2 YFSETQ. The CDR3 has 16 residues. CDR3: CASSQRRQPMSTEAFF. The CDR3, as DNA: TGCGCCAGCAGCCAAAGGAGACAGCCTATGAGCACTGAAGCTTTCTTT.

The chain carries TRBV2 and TRBJ2-5, with TRBD1 matching 7 bases. CDR3 length: 13 residues. In germline, CDR1 is SNHLY, CDR2 FYNNEI. Trimming took 5 bases from V and 5 from J; bases not matched to a gene: 5. This chain's CDR3 is CASSRQGRETQYF. DNA for the CDR3: TGTGCCAGCAGTAGACAGGGAAGGGAGACCCAGTACTTC.

This clone was detected only once. The CDR3 nucleotides are TGTGCCAGCAGCTCATGGGCCGGGAGGCGTGTCGGTACAGATACGCAGTATTTT. Amino acids: CASSSWAGRRVGTDTQYF. The gene calls are TRBV11-1 and TRBJ2-3; 7 positions agree with TRBD2. V shed 4 bases, J shed 3 bases, and the junction held 16 bases outside the gene matches. Germline V gives CDR1 SGHAT, CDR2 FQDESV (reference sequence). The CDR3 totals 18 residues.

This rearrangement joins TRBV6-5 to TRBJ1-2; the match to TRBD1 covers 10 bases. Germline V gene lookup returns CDR1 MNHEY and CDR2 SVGAGI. With V trimmed by 2 bases and J by 8 bases, 5 bases remained unmatched. This CDR3 is 14 amino acids long. This CDR3 is CASSYVRTGGGYTF. The CDR3 DNA follows: TGTGCCAGCAGTTACGTCCGGACAGGGGGAGGCTACACCTTC.

The chain links TRBV14 to TRBJ1-2; 7 bases line up with TRBD1. The V and J ends lost 2 bases and 4 bases, in that order; junction bases with no gene match: 13. The germline gives CDR1 SGHDN, CDR2 FVKESK. The CDR3 extends over 17 amino acids. This CDR3 reads CASSQRPTGKGSYGYTF. The CDR3 bases are TGTGCCAGCAGCCAAAGACCGACAGGGAAAGGAAGCTATGGCTACACCTTC.

This chain links TRBV5-6 with TRBJ2-6, with D perhaps TRBD1 (6 bases). The CDR3 consists of 15 residues. The V gene lost 2 bases and the J gene lost 4 bases, with 10 bases spanning the gap. Germline V gene lookup returns CDR1 SGHDT and CDR2 YYEEEE. The CDR3 coding sequence is TGTGCCAGCAGCTTAGGGGGATCGGGGGCCAACGTCCTGACTTTC. This gives the protein CASSLGGSGANVLTF.

The rearrangement joins TRBV12-5 to TRBJ2-7, with D perhaps TRBD1 (6 bases). The CDR3 has 13 residues. Germline V lookup: CDR1 LGHNT, CDR2 FRNRAP. Trimming cost V 6 bases and J 0 bases, with 9 bases left between them. CDR3 region: CASGWGRSYEQYF. The CDR3 DNA reads TGTGCTAGTGGATGGGGGCGCTCCTACGAGCAGTACTTC.

The V and J genes are TRBV2 and TRBJ1-1, with D uncertain. Germline V CDR1 and CDR2: SNHLY, FYNNEI. Trimming cost V 5 bases and J 0 bases, with 7 bases left between them. This CDR3 has 13 residues. DNA of the CDR3: TGTGCCAGCAGTCGAGAGATGAACACTGAAGCTTTCTTT. Translated: CASSREMNTEAFF.

A remark on this clone: Sequence at one end of the junction differs from germline and may be a read error. The V call is TRBV2, the J call TRBJ2-7; D remains unclear. CDR3 size: 13 residues. Per the germline V gene, CDR1 is SNHLY and CDR2 is FYNNEI. In DNA, the CDR3 is TGTGCCAGCAAAAGCACACACTACTACGGGCAGTACTTC. Its protein is CASKSTHYYGQYF. Full variable domain (outside the CDR3, taken from reference TRBV2 and TRBJ2-7): EPEVTQTPSHQVTQMGQEVILRCVPISNHLYFYWYRQILGQKVEFLVSFYNNEISEKSEIFDDQFSVERPDGSNFTLKIRSTKLEDSAMYFCASKSTHYYGQYFGPGTRLTVT.

This clone was seen once. The J gene is TRBJ2-3, the V gene TRBV15, with D tentatively TRBD2 (5 bases). The germline CDR1 and CDR2 sequences are LNHNV and YYDKDF (reference sequence). V was trimmed by 0 bases and J by 3 bases, leaving 10 bases between them. The CDR3 is 15 amino acids. CDR3 loop: CATSREDGGTDTQYF. The CDR3 nucleotides are TGTGCCACCAGCAGAGAAGATGGCGGGACAGATACGCAGTATTTT.

The CDR3 nucleotides are TGCGCCAGCAGCCGGGGGACAGGGGATGGCTACACCTTC. This encodes CASSRGTGDGYTF. V usage is TRBV5-1 and J usage is TRBJ1-2; 10 bases map to TRBD1. The germline CDR1 and CDR2 sequences are SGHRS and YFSETQ. The CDR3 loop spans 13 amino acids. Unmatched junction bases numbered 3, after V lost 4 bases and J lost 6 bases.